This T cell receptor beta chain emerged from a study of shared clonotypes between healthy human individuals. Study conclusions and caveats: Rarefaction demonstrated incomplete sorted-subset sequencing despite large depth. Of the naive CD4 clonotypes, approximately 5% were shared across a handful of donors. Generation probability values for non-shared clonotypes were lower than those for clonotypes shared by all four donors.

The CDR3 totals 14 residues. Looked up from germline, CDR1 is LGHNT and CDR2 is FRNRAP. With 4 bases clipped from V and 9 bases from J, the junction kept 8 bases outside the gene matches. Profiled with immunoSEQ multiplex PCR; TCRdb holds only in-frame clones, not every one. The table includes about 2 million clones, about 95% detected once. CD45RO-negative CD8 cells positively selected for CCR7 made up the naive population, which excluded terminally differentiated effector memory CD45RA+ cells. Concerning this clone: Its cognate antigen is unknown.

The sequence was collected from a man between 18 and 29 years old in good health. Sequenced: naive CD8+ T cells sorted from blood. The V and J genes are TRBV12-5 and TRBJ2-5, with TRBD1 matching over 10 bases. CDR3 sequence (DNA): TGTGCTAGTGGTTGGGGACAGGGGAGTGGGGCCCAGTACTTC. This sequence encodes CASGWGQGSGAQYF.